This TCR beta chain was captured in a study of regulatory dendritic cells for organ transplantation. Study conclusions and caveats: Naive CD4+ and CD8+ repertoires were highly diverse; memory CD8+ was most oligoclonal. Regulatory dendritic cells appeared to expand memory CD8+ clones less than mature ones.

This clone was seen just once. What it binds is unknown. TCRdb's table, derived via immunoSEQ multiplex PCR, lists solely in-frame clones and lacks some. The table records 34,000 or so clones, less than 90% of them present only once. FACS sorted CD4+ or CD8+ T cells into CD45RA+ naive and CD45RO+ memory. After removal of 0 bases from V and 5 bases from J, the junction contained 4 bases not matched to a gene. CDR1 and CDR2 from the germline V gene are LNHNV and YYDKDF (reference sequence). The CDR3 consists of 15 residues. This receptor was identified in a human donor in good health. V usage is TRBV15 and J usage is TRBJ2-5, with 9 nucleotides matching TRBD1. The source material was naive CD4+ T cells from blood. Subset denoted: CD45RA+ naive T cells. The DNA for the CDR3 is TGTGCCACCAGCAGAGATACAGGGGGCCGGGAGACCCAGTACTTC. It encodes CATSRDTGGRETQYF. The full variable domain, with the rest looked up from reference TRBV15 and TRBJ2-5, is DAMVIQNPRYQVTQFGKPVTLSCSQTLNHNVMYWYQQKSSQAPKLLFHYYDKDFNNEADTPDNFQSRRPNTSFCFLDIRSPGLGDTAMYLCATSRDTGGRETQYFGPGTRLLVL.